This is a list of T cell receptor beta chains from one sample in a study of PD-1 blockade in mismatch repair-deficient tumors. The table came from immunoSEQ multiplex PCR; TCRdb's copy has only in-frame clones and leaves some out. The sample lists approximately 120,000 clones, approximately 90% occurring once. This material consisted of peripheral blood, taken 44 weeks after starting pembrolizumab. The receptors were sampled from an adult with mismatch repair-deficient cancer. The CDR3 runs from the conserved cysteine through the conserved F or W. Fields, in order: V gene, D gene, J gene, clone size, CDR3 protein, CDR3 DNA. D genes are given only for firm matches. Expanded clones get a size class; other rows say once, few or many, or leave the size out.

V gene: TRBV27; D gene: TRBD1; J gene: TRBJ2-7; clone size: -; CDR3 protein: CASTSRTGVEQYF; CDR3 DNA: TGTGCCAGCACCTCCAGGACAGGGGTCGAGCAGTACTTC
V gene: TRBV27; D gene: -; J gene: TRBJ1-5; clone size: -; CDR3 protein: CASSLSAALNQPQHF; CDR3 DNA: TGTGCCAGCAGTTTATCGGCAGCACTTAATCAGCCCCAGCATTTT
V gene: TRBV6-5; D gene: -; J gene: TRBJ1-1; clone size: -; CDR3 protein: CASSYGGGNTEAFF; CDR3 DNA: TGTGCCAGCAGTTACGGGGGGGGGAACACTGAAGCTTTCTTT
V gene: TRBV11-3; D gene: TRBD2; J gene: TRBJ2-5; clone size: -; CDR3 protein: CASSLTLRTSGSETQYF; CDR3 DNA: TGTGCCAGCAGCTTGACCCTCCGGACTAGCGGGAGTGAGACCCAGTACTTC
V gene: TRBV7-9; D gene: TRBD2; J gene: TRBJ2-5; clone size: -; CDR3 protein: CASSLGGQETQYF; CDR3 DNA: TGTGCCAGCAGCTTGGGGGGGCAAGAGACCCAGTACTTC
V gene: TRBV12-5; D gene: TRBD1; J gene: TRBJ2-7; clone size: -; CDR3 protein: CASGLVRGQGSYEQYF; CDR3 DNA: TGTGCTAGTGGTTTGGTACGGGGACAGGGGTCCTACGAGCAGTACTTC
V gene: TRBV10-3; D gene: TRBD2; J gene: TRBJ2-7; clone size: -; CDR3 protein: CASRGAYEQYF; CDR3 DNA: TGTGCCAGTCGGGGGGCCTACGAGCAGTACTTC
V gene: TRBV9; D gene: TRBD2; J gene: TRBJ2-1; clone size: -; CDR3 protein: CASSVTGTREFF; CDR3 DNA: TGTGCCAGCAGCGTAACCGGGACTAGAGAGTTCTTC
V gene: TRBV6-5; D gene: -; J gene: TRBJ2-5; clone size: once; CDR3 protein: CASSFDWETQYF; CDR3 DNA: TGTGCCAGCAGTTTTGACTGGGAGACCCAGTACTTC
V gene: TRBV6-5; D gene: -; J gene: TRBJ1-3; clone size: -; CDR3 protein: CASSSQLAGNTIYF; CDR3 DNA: TGTGCCAGCAGTTCCCAACTAGCTGGAAACACCATATATTTT
V gene: TRBV5-8; D gene: TRBD1; J gene: TRBJ2-7; clone size: -; CDR3 protein: CASSSDRAIPEQYF; CDR3 DNA: TGTGCCAGCAGCTCGGACAGGGCGATACCTGAGCAGTACTTC
V gene: TRBV2; D gene: -; J gene: TRBJ2-1; clone size: -; CDR3 protein: CASSIGGPYNEQFF; CDR3 DNA: TGTGCCAGCTCAATAGGAGGCCCGTACAATGAGCAGTTCTTC
V gene: TRBV7-2; D gene: TRBD2; J gene: TRBJ2-7; clone size: few; CDR3 protein: CASSPGLAVSYEQYF; CDR3 DNA: TGTGCCAGCAGCCCGGGACTAGCGGTATCCTACGAGCAGTACTTC
V gene: TRBV14; D gene: TRBD2; J gene: TRBJ2-7; clone size: -; CDR3 protein: CASSQDDGTGGYEQYF; CDR3 DNA: TGTGCCAGCAGCCAAGATGACGGAACGGGGGGCTACGAGCAGTACTTC
V gene: TRBV5-8; D gene: TRBD1; J gene: TRBJ1-2; clone size: once; CDR3 protein: CASSIGTGGHGYTF; CDR3 DNA: TGTGCCAGCAGCATCGGGACAGGGGGACATGGCTACACCTTC
V gene: TRBV7-9; D gene: TRBD1; J gene: TRBJ1-5; clone size: -; CDR3 protein: CASSRQGGSNQPQHF; CDR3 DNA: TGTGCCAGCAGCAGGCAGGGGGGTAGCAATCAGCCCCAGCATTTT
V gene: TRBV6-5; D gene: -; J gene: TRBJ1-1; clone size: many; CDR3 protein: CASSYPGNTEAFF; CDR3 DNA: TGTGCCAGCAGTTACCCGGGGAACACTGAAGCTTTCTTT
V gene: TRBV6-6; D gene: TRBD1; J gene: TRBJ2-7; clone size: -; CDR3 protein: CASTPGTGRIYEQYF; CDR3 DNA: TGTGCCAGCACTCCCGGGACAGGGAGGATCTACGAGCAGTACTTC
V gene: TRBV9; D gene: -; J gene: TRBJ2-3; clone size: -; CDR3 protein: CASSVEVSPDTQYF; CDR3 DNA: TGTGCCAGCAGCGTAGAGGTCTCTCCAGATACGCAGTATTTT
V gene: TRBV4-1; D gene: -; J gene: TRBJ1-1; clone size: -; CDR3 protein: CASSLEEGSSTEAFF; CDR3 DNA: TGCGCCAGCAGCCTAGAAGAGGGGAGTAGCACTGAAGCTTTCTTT
V gene: TRBV30; D gene: -; J gene: TRBJ2-7; clone size: -; CDR3 protein: CAWSPDGRPPYEQYF; CDR3 DNA: TGTGCCTGGAGTCCAGACGGTAGACCCCCCTACGAGCAGTACTTC
V gene: TRBV6-6; D gene: TRBD1; J gene: TRBJ1-2; clone size: -; CDR3 protein: CASSYSGQGNYGYTF; CDR3 DNA: TGTGCCAGCAGTTACTCTGGACAGGGTAACTATGGCTACACCTTC
V gene: TRBV28; D gene: -; J gene: TRBJ2-3; clone size: -; CDR3 protein: CASRDPGETQYF; CDR3 DNA: TGTGCCAGCAGGGACCCCGGGGAAACGCAGTATTTT
V gene: TRBV6-5; D gene: TRBD2; J gene: TRBJ2-2; clone size: -; CDR3 protein: CASSYLRETHTGELFF; CDR3 DNA: TGTGCCAGCAGTTATCTGCGGGAGACCCACACCGGGGAGCTGTTTTTT
V gene: TRBV4-2; D gene: -; J gene: TRBJ1-3; clone size: -; CDR3 protein: CASSPRAQTGNTIYF; CDR3 DNA: TGTGCCAGCAGCCCCAGAGCCCAGACTGGAAACACCATATATTTT
V gene: TRBV5-4; D gene: -; J gene: TRBJ2-3; clone size: -; CDR3 protein: CASSLGDFSTDTQYF; CDR3 DNA: TGTGCCAGCAGCTTGGGGGACTTTAGCACAGATACGCAGTATTTT
V gene: TRBV28; D gene: TRBD1; J gene: TRBJ2-7; clone size: -; CDR3 protein: CASTPGTGHYEQYF; CDR3 DNA: TGTGCCAGCACACCAGGGACAGGGCACTACGAGCAGTACTTC
V gene: TRBV10-3; D gene: -; J gene: TRBJ2-1; clone size: -; CDR3 protein: CAIREDRYNEQFF; CDR3 DNA: TGTGCCATCAGGGAAGACAGGTACAATGAGCAGTTCTTC
V gene: TRBV10-2; D gene: TRBD2; J gene: TRBJ2-7; clone size: -; CDR3 protein: CASSDPGLHSYEQYF; CDR3 DNA: TGCGCCAGCAGTGACCCGGGACTACACTCCTACGAGCAGTACTTC